This entry lists 27 T cell receptor beta chains sequenced from one sample in a study of TIL therapy for anti-PD-1-resistant metastatic lung cancer (dated by TCRdb to about 2021). Interpreted using the paper, the time point label stands for: pre-treatment sample, taken before nivolumab and TIL therapy. Using bias-controlled multiplex PCR with the immunoSEQ v3 hsTCRB kit, the TCR beta CDR3 regions were amplified from genomic DNA. Held by TCRdb, this immuneACCESS table contains in-frame sequences only and omits some clones. Under half of the omission traces to an unresolved V gene where checked; the cause of the rest is unknown. In all, the sample holds about 36,000 clones, and less than 75% of those were seen once. The ten largest clones capture under 7.5% of the sample. The specimen comprised blood, sampled at baseline. These receptors came from a person aged 25-80 years with non-small cell lung cancer.

This chain uses TRBV9 with TRBJ2-1, with 7 bases aligning to TRBD2. In germline, CDR1 is SGDLS, CDR2 YYNGEE. Germline trimming cut 3 bases from V and 2 bases from J; bases unmatched to any gene: 8. CDR3 length: 16 residues. CDR3 DNA sequence: TGTGCCAGCAGCGCAGAAGCTAGCGGCCCCTACAATGAGCAGTTCTTC. Translated, it gives CASSAEASGPYNEQFF.

The chain couples TRBV7-3 to TRBJ2-2, with D hard to call. Germline V CDR1 and CDR2: SGHTA, FQGTGA. CDR3 length: 11 residues. Trimming took 8 bases from V and 1 from J, leaving 2 bases between them. This CDR3 is CASENTGELFF. CDR3 DNA: TGTGCCAGCGAGAACACCGGGGAGCTGTTTTTT.

The rearrangement links TRBV28 to TRBJ1-5, with a tentative D call TRBD1 (5 bases). The germline V gene has CDR1 MDHEN and CDR2 SYDVKM. The CDR3 sequence is 15 residues long. Between the trimmed V and J ends, which lost 1 base and 6 bases, there was a span of 13 bases. The CDR3 loop is CASSLSPGLSQPQHF. CDR3 coding DNA: TGTGCCAGCAGTTTATCTCCAGGGCTGAGTCAGCCCCAGCATTTT. Drawing the rest from reference TRBV28 and TRBJ1-5, the complete variable domain is DVKVTQSSRYLVKRTGEKVFLECVQDMDHENMFWYRQDPGLGLRLIYFSYDVKMKEKGDIPEGYSVSREKKERFSLILESASTNQTSMYLCASSLSPGLSQPQHFGDGTRLSIL.

The rearrangement uses TRBV27 and TRBJ2-7, with 7 bases fitting TRBD1. Germline V CDR1 and CDR2: MNHEY, SMNVEV (reference sequence). The J segment lost 6 bases and the V segment lost 6 bases, leaving 5 bases of the junction unmatched. CDR3 length: 12 amino acids. CDR3 loop: CASSVTGVEQYF. CDR3 DNA: TGTGCCAGCAGCGTCACAGGGGTCGAGCAGTACTTC.

This chain's CDR3 is CASSPRAGFSYEQYF. Here the CDR3 DNA reads TGTGCCAGCAGCCCGAGAGCGGGCTTCTCCTACGAGCAGTACTTC. The chain carries TRBV7-8 and TRBJ2-7; D may be TRBD2 (6 bases). The CDR3 consists of 15 residues. Trimming took 5 bases from V and 0 from J, leaving 14 bases between them. In germline, CDR1 is SGHVS, CDR2 FQNEAQ.

The V call is TRBV18, the J call TRBJ1-6; the D gene is possibly TRBD1 (6 bases). This CDR3 comprises 17 residues. Germline V gene lookup returns CDR1 KGHSH and CDR2 LQKENI. V was cut by 4 bases and J by 0 bases, with 13 bases left in between. DNA for the CDR3: TGTGCCAGCTCACAACAGGGCTCTATCTCCTATAATTCACCCCTCCACTTT. This encodes CASSQQGSISYNSPLHF.

The table lists this clone with a few counts. This sequence joins TRBV28 and TRBJ2-3; D is perhaps TRBD2 (6 bases). V shed 1 base and J shed 5 bases, with 13 bases lying between them. This CDR3 region has 15 residues. Germline values: CDR1 MDHEN, CDR2 SYDVKM. In DNA, the CDR3 is TGTGCCAGCAGTTTATCCGGGAGCCCCCAAGATACGCAGTATTTT. Its translation is CASSLSGSPQDTQYF.

This clone was observed a few times. The chain carries TRBV27 and TRBJ1-6, with TRBD1 as a possible D gene (5 bases). Germline V CDR1 and CDR2: MNHEY, SMNVEV (reference sequence). The CDR3 is 14 residues long. Trimming left V 6 bases short and J 5 bases short, with 11 bases between. The CDR3 here is CASSAGRDNSPLHF. CDR3 nucleotide sequence: TGTGCCAGCAGCGCGGGCAGGGATAATTCACCCCTCCACTTT.

This chain links TRBV6-1 with TRBJ2-7; 12 nucleotides align to TRBD2. V lost 7 bases and J lost 2; bases outside the gene matches: 6. CDR3 size: 15 residues. Germline CDR1 MNHNS, CDR2 SASEGT. CDR3 residues: CASTIRTSGAYEQYF. Here the CDR3 DNA reads TGTGCCAGCACCATCAGGACTAGCGGGGCCTACGAGCAGTACTTC.

V is TRBV18 and J is TRBJ2-3, with TRBD1 matching 7 bases. The J segment lost 0 bases and the V segment lost 4 bases, leaving 7 bases of the junction unmatched. The germline V gene encodes CDR1 KGHSH and CDR2 LQKENI. The CDR3 runs to 16 residues. This chain's CDR3 is CASSQAYRGSTDTQYF. The CDR3 DNA is TGTGCCAGCTCACAGGCTTACAGGGGAAGCACAGATACGCAGTATTTT.

The chain uses TRBV28 and TRBJ1-1; a possible D gene is TRBD1 (6 bases). From germline, CDR1 is MDHEN and CDR2 SYDVKM. V lost 4 bases to trimming and J lost 7 bases, with 25 bases between them. The CDR3 length is 17 residues. The CDR3 DNA reads TGTGCCAGCAGTTCCCCCTGGGAGGGGGGGCCGGACGGTGAAGCTTTCTTT. It is translated as CASSSPWEGGPDGEAFF.

The chain combines TRBV19 with TRBJ2-3, with D tentatively TRBD1 or TRBD2 (5 bases each). CDR3 length: 14 residues. Per the germline V gene, CDR1 is LNHDA and CDR2 is SQIVND (reference sequence). The V end was cut by 3 bases, the J end by 5 bases, with 12 bases between. The CDR3 spells CASSIGDHRDTQYF. The CDR3 DNA follows: TGTGCCAGTAGTATCGGGGACCATAGAGATACGCAGTATTTT.

This rearrangement joins TRBV29-1 to TRBJ2-7; D is undetermined. Germline values: CDR1 SQVTM, CDR2 ANQGSEA. Trimming took off 0 bases at V and 1 base at J, with 13 bases between the two ends. This CDR3 region has 15 residues. CDR3 DNA sequence: TGCAGCGTTGAAGATCCGGACCAACCTTCCTACGAGCAGTACTTC. Translation: CSVEDPDQPSYEQYF.

The chain links TRBV9 to TRBJ2-1; TRBD1 aligns across 9 bases. In germline, CDR1 is SGDLS, CDR2 YYNGEE. With V trimmed by 4 bases and J by 3 bases, 8 bases remained unmatched. The CDR3 is made up of 16 amino acids. The CDR3 sequence is CASSYGTGSFYNEQFF. In DNA, the CDR3 is TGTGCCAGCAGCTACGGGACAGGGAGTTTCTACAATGAGCAGTTCTTC.

This clone was counted a single time. V is TRBV28 and J is TRBJ1-1; D perhaps matches TRBD1 (5 bases). Germline V gives CDR1 MDHEN, CDR2 SYDVKM. Between the trimmed V and J ends, which lost 3 bases and 4 bases, there was a span of 12 bases. The CDR3 runs 14 residues. CDR3 coding DNA: TGTGCCAGCAGTTTGACCAGGGTGACCACTGAAGCTTTCTTT. Residues: CASSLTRVTTEAFF. Full variable domain (outside the CDR3, taken from reference TRBV28 and TRBJ1-1): DVKVTQSSRYLVKRTGEKVFLECVQDMDHENMFWYRQDPGLGLRLIYFSYDVKMKEKGDIPEGYSVSREKKERFSLILESASTNQTSMYLCASSLTRVTTEAFFGQGTRLTVV.

The rearrangement links TRBV11-3 to TRBJ2-2; D unclear. The V gene lost 2 bases and the J gene lost 6 bases, with 4 bases spanning the gap. In germline, CDR1 is SGHNT, CDR2 YENEEA. This CDR3 contains 12 residues. Here the CDR3 DNA reads TGTGCCAGCAGCTTATCATCCGGGGAGCTGTTTTTT. This encodes CASSLSSGELFF.

The V gene is TRBV28, the J gene TRBJ2-2; D is ambiguous. This CDR3 region has 15 residues. Trimming removed 3 bases from V and 3 bases from J, with 11 bases in between. Germline CDR1 reads MDHEN; CDR2 reads SYDVKM. The CDR3 coding sequence is TGTGCCAGCAGTTTTATTGGTCCAGACACCGGGGAGCTGTTTTTT. Amino acids: CASSFIGPDTGELFF.

The rearrangement links TRBV5-8 to TRBJ1-1; 8 positions agree with TRBD1. V shed 4 bases, J shed 3 bases, and the junction held 8 bases outside the gene matches. There are 15 residues in the CDR3. In germline, CDR1 is SGHTS, CDR2 YDEGEE. CDR3 coding DNA: TGTGCCAGCAGCGGGTGGACAGGGAAGGACACTGAAGCTTTCTTT. Translating gives CASSGWTGKDTEAFF.

The rearrangement links TRBV2 to TRBJ2-7; tentative D call: TRBD2 (6 bases). Germline V CDR1 and CDR2: SNHLY, FYNNEI. V gave up 5 bases and J gave up 2 bases, with 10 bases separating them. The CDR3 consists of 13 residues. The CDR3, as DNA: TGTGCCAGCAGTCGTGGAGGGACCTACGAGCAGTACTTC. Translating it yields CASSRGGTYEQYF.

This clone was detected a few times. The CDR3 loop reads CASSFGQVDAFF. In nucleotides, the CDR3 is TGTGCCAGTAGTTTCGGACAGGTCGACGCTTTCTTT. This chain connects TRBV19 to TRBJ1-1; 7 bases align to TRBD1. CDR3 length equals 12 residues. V shed 5 bases, J shed 11 bases, and the junction held 8 bases outside the gene matches. Germline V CDR1 and CDR2: LNHDA, SQIVND (reference sequence).

About this clone: One junction end disagrees with the germline gene, perhaps due to a read error. The chain employs TRBV7-2 and TRBJ2-2, with 11 bases aligning to TRBD2. Germline CDR1 is SGHTA and CDR2 is FQGNSA. The CDR3 is 15 residues long. CDR3: CASSIAGGYTGELFF. The DNA of the CDR3 is TGTGCCAGCAGCATAGCGGGAGGGTACACCGGGGAGCTGTTTTTT.

The chain joins TRBV9 to TRBJ2-3; D is undetermined. This CDR3 comprises 12 residues. V lost 3 bases, J lost 2 bases, and 4 bases lay in between. Germline V gene data show CDR1 as SGDLS and CDR2 as YYNGEE. This CDR3 reads CASSAHTDTQYF. CDR3 sequence (DNA): TGTGCCAGCAGCGCCCACACAGATACGCAGTATTTT. Full variable domain (outside the CDR3, taken from reference TRBV9 and TRBJ2-3): DSGVTQTPKHLITATGQRVTLRCSPRSGDLSVYWYQQSLDQGLQFLIQYYNGEERAKGNILERFSAQQFPDLHSELNLSSLELGDSALYFCASSAHTDTQYFGPGTRLTVL.

The chain recombines TRBV6-5 with TRBJ2-5; D not resolved. CDR3 length: 13 residues. V lost 1 base, J lost 5 bases, and 8 bases lay in between. Germline assignment: CDR1 MNHEY and CDR2 SVGAGI. CDR3 nucleotide sequence: TGTGCCAGCAGTTACTTTCGTGGGGAGACCCAGTACTTC. Protein: CASSYFRGETQYF.

The chain joins TRBV7-8 to TRBJ2-1, with 10 bases aligning to TRBD2. The junction had 12 bases not matched to a gene; V was cut back by 4 bases and J by 6 bases. The length of the CDR3 is 17 residues. From germline, CDR1 is SGHVS and CDR2 FQNEAQ. CDR3 protein: CASSSQFQRGGRNEQFF. CDR3 bases: TGTGCCAGCAGCTCCCAGTTCCAGCGGGGGGGCCGCAATGAGCAGTTCTTC. The full variable domain, rest sourced from reference TRBV7-8 and TRBJ2-1, is GAGVSQSPRYKVAKRGQDVALRCDPISGHVSLFWYQQALGQGPEFLTYFQNEAQLDKSGLPSDRFFAERPEGSVSTLKIQRTQQEDSAVYLCASSSQFQRGGRNEQFFGPGTRLTVL.

CDR3 in DNA: TGTGCCAGCAGCCAAGGAATCGGACAGGGGGCTTTAGGAAACACCATATATTTT. This translates into CASSQGIGQGALGNTIYF. This chain links TRBV4-2 with TRBJ1-3, with 11 bases aligning to TRBD1. CDR1 and CDR2 (germline): LGHNA, YNFKEQ. CDR3 length: 18 amino acids. Unmatched junction bases numbered 9, after V lost 1 base and J lost 4 bases.

The chain joins TRBV29-1 to TRBJ2-7; possibly TRBD1 for D (5 bases). Germline CDR1 is SQVTM and CDR2 is ANQGSEA. The CDR3 spans 12 residues. V was pared by 2 bases and J by 2 bases, with 7 bases between. The CDR3 loop reads CSVEQDTYEQYF. CDR3 nucleotide sequence: TGCAGCGTTGAACAGGACACCTACGAGCAGTACTTC.

The V and J genes are TRBV19 and TRBJ2-6; D gene ambiguous. This CDR3 has 15 residues. The germline CDR1 and CDR2 sequences are LNHDA and SQIVND (reference sequence). V was clipped by 4 bases and J by 1 base, with 8 bases between them. The CDR3 sequence: CASSTWMSGANVLTF. The DNA of the CDR3 is TGTGCCAGTAGTACCTGGATGTCTGGGGCCAACGTCCTGACTTTC.